These 20 T cell receptor beta chains share one sample of origin, sequenced in a study of T cells in localized non-small cell lung cancer. Method: immunoSEQ multiplex PCR; TCRdb's copy keeps in-frame clones and lacks some. The data show about 72,000 clones, about four fifths seen once. The sample in question was peripheral blood, obtained before any cancer treatment. The origin of the receptors is a female donor older than 55 with stage I lung adenocarcinoma.

The J gene is TRBJ2-3, the V gene TRBV11-2; 12 nucleotides align to TRBD2. Germline V CDR1 and CDR2: SGHAT, FQNNGV. The CDR3 sequence is 18 residues long. V was pared by 1 base and J by 0 bases, with 5 bases of the junction left unmatched. As DNA, the CDR3 is TGTGCCAGCAGCTTAGGGGCTAGCGGGGGGGTAAGCACAGATACGCAGTATTTT. This encodes CASSLGASGGVSTDTQYF.

In its sample, this clone was seen once. The chain links TRBV27 to TRBJ1-1; D remains unclear. The germline CDR1 and CDR2 sequences are MNHEY and SMNVEV (reference sequence). The length of the CDR3 is 16 residues. V was clipped by 4 bases and J by 3 bases, with 18 bases between them. The CDR3 sequence is CASSSPLVDTDTEAFF. CDR3 nucleotide sequence: TGTGCCAGCAGTTCCCCCCTAGTGGATACGGACACTGAAGCTTTCTTT.

V gene TRBV19 combines with J gene TRBJ2-7; TRBD2 might be the D (7 bases). The CDR3 has 13 amino acids. Trimming pared 5 bases from V and 10 bases from J, leaving 18 bases between. Germline V lookup: CDR1 LNHDA, CDR2 SQIVND (reference sequence). CDR3 coding DNA: TGTGCCAGTAGTCCTAGCCCAGCGGGACATCAGTACTTC. It is translated as CASSPSPAGHQYF.

This rearrangement joins TRBV19 to TRBJ1-1, with D tentatively TRBD1 (6 bases). This CDR3 is built from 14 residues. V shed 4 bases and J shed 6 bases, with 15 bases lying between them. Germline V gives CDR1 LNHDA, CDR2 SQIVND (reference sequence). CDR3 sequence: CASSSPFDRPEAFF. CDR3 nucleotide sequence: TGTGCCAGTAGTAGTCCGTTTGACAGGCCTGAAGCTTTCTTT.

V is TRBV4-2 and J is TRBJ2-5, with 10 nucleotides matching TRBD2. The CDR3 consists of 15 residues. Germline V gene lookup returns CDR1 LGHNA and CDR2 YNFKEQ. V lost 6 bases and J lost 5; bases outside the gene matches: 9. The CDR3 DNA follows: TGTGCCAGCAGACAGGCTAGCGGGGGCGGGGAGACCCAGTACTTC. This codes for CASRQASGGGETQYF.

On this clone itself: Within the sample, other DNA sequences also encode this same CDR3. This chain joins TRBV5-6 and TRBJ1-1; D perhaps matches TRBD1 (5 bases). Germline CDR1 is SGHDT and CDR2 is YYEEEE. The CDR3 is 12 residues long. The V gene lost 1 base and the J gene lost 5 bases, with 6 bases spanning the gap. CDR3 DNA sequence: TGTGCCAGCAGCTTGAGGGGAACTGAAGCTTTCTTT. This sequence encodes CASSLRGTEAFF.

The chain combines TRBV19 with TRBJ1-5; 8 bases map to TRBD1. Germline V gene data show CDR1 as LNHDA and CDR2 as SQIVND (reference sequence). The trim removed 6 bases at V and 4 bases at J, leaving 5 bases unmatched. This CDR3 is built from 14 residues. CDR3 amino acids: CASSRTGSNQPQHF. CDR3 DNA: TGTGCCAGTAGCAGGACAGGGTCTAATCAGCCCCAGCATTTT.

The chain combines TRBV6-1 with TRBJ2-7; D is unclear. Trimming removed 6 bases at V and 2 bases at J, with 11 bases between. The germline gives CDR1 MNHNS, CDR2 SASEGT. CDR3 size: 13 residues. The CDR3 nucleotides read TGTGCCAGCAGCCCCGTGGCCGCCTACGAGCAGTACTTC. This translates into CASSPVAAYEQYF.

The genes are TRBV5-1 and TRBJ1-4, with 11 bases that match TRBD1. The ends lost 1 base at V and 1 base at J; junction bases unmatched: 3. Germline V gives CDR1 SGHRS, CDR2 YFSETQ. The CDR3 spans 17 residues. CDR3 DNA sequence: TGCGCCAGCAGCTTGTCGGGGACAGGGGGAACTAATGAAAAACTGTTTTTT. It translates to CASSLSGTGGTNEKLFF.

The chain employs TRBV5-5 and TRBJ1-1; 11 nucleotides align to TRBD1. The germline gives CDR1 SGHKS, CDR2 YYEKEE (reference sequence). With V trimmed by 4 bases and J by 4 bases, 6 bases remained unmatched. The CDR3 length is 15 residues. The chain's CDR3 is CASSLTGQGVTEAFF. The CDR3 nucleotides read TGTGCCAGCAGCCTCACGGGACAGGGGGTCACTGAAGCTTTCTTT.

The chain employs TRBV7-8 and TRBJ1-3; no firm D call. This CDR3 has 16 residues. Trimming shortened V by 2 bases and J by 1 base, and 12 bases separated the two germline ends. Germline CDR1 is SGHVS and CDR2 is FQNEAQ. CDR3 sequence (DNA): TGTGCCAGCAGCTTACGCGGTATCTCTTCTGGAAACACCATATATTTT. Translation: CASSLRGISSGNTIYF.

The chain links TRBV7-6 to TRBJ1-1; the D gene is possibly TRBD1 (5 bases). Trimming took off 5 bases at V and 1 base at J, with 8 bases between the two ends. The length of the CDR3 is 13 residues. Looked up from germline, CDR1 is SGHVS and CDR2 is FNYEAQ. Here the CDR3 DNA reads TGTGCCAGCAGCGGTCAGGGGAACACTGAAGCTTTCTTT. Translated: CASSGQGNTEAFF.

This chain uses TRBV27 with TRBJ1-2, with 7 bases aligning to TRBD1. From germline, CDR1 is MNHEY and CDR2 SMNVEV (reference sequence). This CDR3 region has 14 residues. J gave up 4 bases and V 5 bases, and 7 bases lay outside the gene matches. CDR3: CASSTDRDAYGYTF. CDR3 in DNA: TGTGCCAGCAGTACCGACAGGGACGCCTATGGCTACACCTTC.

The chain carries TRBV9 and TRBJ1-2, with a possible D match to TRBD1 (6 bases). V shed 3 bases and J shed 4 bases, with 13 bases lying between them. Germline loops: CDR1 SGDLS, CDR2 YYNGEE. The CDR3 loop spans 14 amino acids. The CDR3, as DNA: TGTGCCAGCAGCGCCTATACAGGGACCTATGGCTACACCTTC. Translated: CASSAYTGTYGYTF.

This chain joins TRBV19 and TRBJ1-2; 10 bases line up with TRBD1. The junction had 6 bases not matched to a gene; V was cut back by 7 bases and J by 4 bases. Germline CDR1 and CDR2: LNHDA and SQIVND (reference sequence). The CDR3 is 14 residues long. CDR3 bases: TGTGCCAGTATCCGGACAGGGGGGGCCTATGGCTACACCTTC. Translating it yields CASIRTGGAYGYTF.

This clone was counted between two and nine times. V gene TRBV29-1 combines with J gene TRBJ1-1; no reliable D call. V gave up 6 bases and J gave up 6 bases, with 17 bases separating them. From germline, CDR1 is SQVTM and CDR2 ANQGSEA. This CDR3 is built from 13 residues. Here the CDR3 reads CSVRKRSGSEAFF. The CDR3 region has the DNA TGCAGCGTCCGAAAGAGAAGCGGATCTGAAGCTTTCTTT.

This chain's CDR3 is CASSEHFNEKLFF. The CDR3 nucleotides read TGCGCCAGCAGTGAGCACTTTAATGAAAAACTGTTTTTT. The chain joins TRBV10-2 to TRBJ1-4; no definite D call. CDR1 WSHSY and CDR2 SAAADI come from the germline V gene. This CDR3 has 13 residues. V was pared by 2 bases and J by 4 bases, with 5 bases between.

This clone showed up just a few times. V is TRBV5-1 and J is TRBJ2-3; 12 bases are a match to TRBD2. CDR1 SGHRS and CDR2 YFSETQ come from the germline V gene. The CDR3 is 17 residues long. Losses at the gene ends were 4 bases for V and 0 bases for J; bases not matched to a gene: 6. The CDR3 reads CASSTGLAGRSTDTQYF. For the CDR3, the DNA is TGCGCCAGCAGCACGGGACTAGCGGGCAGAAGCACAGATACGCAGTATTTT.

The chain joins TRBV5-1 to TRBJ1-1; D not resolved. Trimming shortened V by 1 base and J by 4 bases, and 8 bases separated the two germline ends. CDR3 length: 13 amino acids. CDR1 is SGHRS, CDR2 YFSETQ, per germline. CDR3 protein: CASSLPGITEAFF. The DNA of the CDR3 is TGCGCCAGCAGCTTGCCGGGGATCACTGAAGCTTTCTTT.

V and J are TRBV6-4 and TRBJ2-1; D gene ambiguous. Trimming left V 5 bases short and J 4 bases short, with 12 bases between. The germline gives CDR1 MRHNA, CDR2 SNTAGT. The CDR3 is 14 amino acids. DNA of the CDR3: TGTGCCAGCAGTATAAAGAACGGTTACAATGAGCAGTTCTTC. This gives the protein CASSIKNGYNEQFF.